The source of this TCR beta chain is a study of T cell responses to AZD1222 COVID-19 vaccine (dated by TCRdb to about 2021). Study-wide context: A total of more than 230 trial participants underwent TCR sequencing, of whom 207 received two doses of AZD1222 and roughly 25 received two doses of the MenACWY control vaccine. Trial participants were enrolled by age into subgroups of 18-55, 56-69 and 70-plus years, and around 140, 26 and 57 TCR-sequenced participants, respectively, were included in these subgroups. Study-wide conclusions, independent of this receptor: The whole spike protein was spanned by vaccine-associated CD4 TCRs, and dominant responses were seen in regions 160-218 and 743-854. No day 14 peak-response samples were available, so repertoires were characterized only after the peak T cell response. Conclusions about previously exposed vaccinees are limited, since just six AZD1222 recipients were seropositive for SARS-CoV-2 at baseline. In the small 56-69-year group, the increase in depth fell short of significance, most likely because of low power. Participants were mostly white British, with more females than males. The authors suggested clonal diversity may have been underestimated. Reportedly, close to half of the unique spike-specific TCRs recognized epitopes lying outside the regions that are mutated in the B.1.351 and B.1.1.7 variants. After two AZD1222 doses, both the breadth and the depth of spike-specific TCRs were significantly higher than at day 0 and than in MenACWY recipients.

The CDR3 regions of human TCRbeta chains were analyzed by immunosequencing. The authors' pipeline ran thus. Repertoire TCRs were matched against a reference library of SARS-CoV-2-specific TCRs generated with the MIRA antigen-specificity platform. Breadth was defined as the fraction of unique TCRs that were SARS-CoV-2-associated. Depth was defined as the fraction of total T cells that were SARS-CoV-2-associated. Each spike-specific TCR was assigned to its reactive spike region and to a CD4 or CD8 class using the MIRA data. Log10-transformed breadth and depth values were compared by one-way ANOVA with Sidak's multiple comparisons tests. Imported from immuneACCESS, the table was reduced by TCRdb to in-frame sequences with V and J called. These copies leave out some clones; in studies compared against another copy, an unresolved V gene accounts for under half, and the cause of the remainder is not known. V and J calls and clone size are copied from that table; D and trimming were computed from the DNA. The sample table shows about 130,000 clones, and nearly 90% are seen once. The ten largest account for 9.5% of the sample.

The V end gives up 3 bases and the J end 5 bases, leaving 8 bases in the junction not matched to a gene. The CDR3 spans 16 residues, from the cysteine through the phenylalanine. The sequence is cut down to CDR3 DNA, 48 bases in frame from base 1. The germline V gene supplies CDR1 KGHSH and CDR2 LQKENI. According to the study, the label for this sample's time point signals: about 28 days (+/-7) after the second vaccine dose. AZD1222 recipients with second doses at about 4 weeks or about 12 weeks were pooled, because spike-specific TCR depth and breadth did not differ between schedules. The vaccinee samples were drawn from two UK trials, COV001 and COV002, one of which was a single-blind randomized controlled phase 2/3 trial testing AZD1222 (ChAdOx1 nCoV-19) in healthy adults. Trial participant PBMC samples were collected at day 0 and day 28 after the second dose for TCRbeta chain sequencing. Remarks on this clone: Its antigen target is currently unknown. Per-base qualities were not stored, and no clone one base away is much larger.

Here the sequenced sample was peripheral blood, taken 28 days after the second AZD1222 dose. Recombination linked TRBV18 to TRBJ1-1; 11 central bases correspond to TRBD1. The receptor was isolated from an adult who received the AZD1222 COVID-19 vaccine. The CDR3 protein sequence reads: CASSPGQGVSVTEAFF. The DNA is as follows: TGTGCCAGCTCACCGGGACAGGGGGTGTCTGTAACTGAAGCTTTCTTT. The reference TRBV18 and TRBJ1-1 proteins fill in what lies around the CDR3, so the full variable domain reads NAGVMQNPRHLVRRRGQEARLRCSPMKGHSHVYWYRQLPEEGLKFMVYLQKENIIDESGMPKERFSAEFPKEGPSILRIQQVVRGDSAAYFCASSPGQGVSVTEAFFGQGTRLTVV.